This entry lists 26 T cell receptor beta chains sequenced from one sample in a study of tumor and adjacent non-tumor tissue in lung cancer. TCRbeta libraries were built with three rounds of nested PCR, modified from ARM-PCR. TCRdb reprocessed the multiplex PCR reads via MiXCR and lists one record per CDR3 protein. This sample has about 90,000 distinct CDR3 sequences, with around three quarters found just once. No cell sorting was done before RNA was extracted from the tissue. The normal lung tissue was taken more than 3 cm from the tumor edge. Sequenced material: distant non-tumor lung tissue. The receptors stem from a woman aged 45-65 years with non-small cell lung cancer.

As regards this clonotype: It is likely a read error, because the conserved phenylalanine at the end of the CDR3 is missing. The V gene is TRBV11-2, the J gene TRBJ1-6; TRBD1 is a possible D gene (5 bases). Germline V lookup: CDR1 SGHAT, CDR2 FQNNGV. This CDR3 contains 14 residues. The V end lost 4 bases, the J end lost 7 bases, and 11 bases lay between the germline ends. CDR3 sequence: CASSSQRGNSPLHL. CDR3 nucleotides: TGTGCCAGCAGCTCACAAAGGGGAAATTCACCCCTCCACCTT.

As concerns this clonotype: This may come from a read error, since a much larger clone is one base off. The chain combines TRBV20-1 with TRBJ2-3; the match to TRBD2 covers 7 bases. The CDR3 has 12 amino acids. V was clipped by 5 bases and J by 10 bases; unmatched bases: 9. Per the germline V gene, CDR1 is DFQATT and CDR2 is SNEGSKA (reference sequence). This CDR3 is CSAEGRGDAQYF. CDR3 nucleotide sequence: TGCAGTGCTGAGGGCCGGGGGGATGCGCAGTATTTT.

In the case of this clonotype: A much larger clone lies a single base off, so this may be a read error. The chain has TRBV5-1 and TRBJ2-3, with D perhaps matching TRBD1 (5 bases). The CDR3 covers 14 residues. V was cut by 1 base and J by 8 bases, with 14 bases left in between. The V gene's germline CDR1 is SGHRS and CDR2 YFSETQ. CDR3 DNA: TGCGCCAGCAGCTTGAGCAGGGTGAAAGCTACGCAGTATTTT. Its translation: CASSLSRVKATQYF.

Concerning this clonotype: The junction departs from the called germline gene at one end, perhaps through a read error. The rearrangement links TRBV6-5 to TRBJ2-7; D ambiguous. The length of the CDR3 is 15 residues. The germline CDR1 and CDR2 sequences are MNHEY and SVGAGI. In DNA form, the CDR3 reads TGTGCCAGCAAATGGGATCAGGATCCTTCCCACGAACAGTACTTC. Translating gives CASKWDQDPSHEQYF.

The chain links TRBV6-2 or TRBV6-3 to TRBJ1-5, with D unresolved. Trimming stripped 4 bases from V and 3 bases from J, with 10 bases between. The CDR3 spans 14 residues. CDR1 and CDR2 (germline): MNHEY, SVGEGT. This chain's CDR3 is CASSSDCNNQPQHF. The CDR3 DNA reads TGTGCCAGCAGTTCGGATTGCAACAATCAGCCCCAGCATTTT.

In the case of this clonotype: Sequence at one end of the junction differs from germline and may be a read error. This chain uses TRBV12-3 or TRBV12-4 with TRBJ1-5; TRBD1 aligns across 8 bases. The DNA matches TRBJ2-3 better at its end, which makes the J call doubtful. CDR3 length equals 15 residues. CDR3 amino acids: CASSLGRGLNQPQYF. CDR3 bases: TGTGCCAGTAGTTTAGGCAGGGGGCTTAATCAGCCCCAGTATTTT.

Worth noting for this clonotype: The germline gene is not matched at one end of the junction; a read error may be the cause. The rearrangement uses TRBV4-1 and TRBJ2-7, with D possibly called TRBD1 or TRBD2 (5 bases each). CDR1 is MGHRA and CDR2 is YSYEKL in the germline V gene. CDR3 size: 15 residues. CDR3 region: CASSQPGTNSYEHYF. CDR3 in DNA: TGTGCCAGCAGCCAACCCGGGACGAACTCCTATGAGCATTACTTC.

For this clonotype: This may be a read error, as it is one base from a much larger clone. The rearrangement uses TRBV20-1 and TRBJ2-3; D not resolved. Germline values: CDR1 DFQATT, CDR2 SNEGSKA (reference sequence). This CDR3 has 15 amino acids. Trimming took 3 bases from V and 6 from J, leaving 19 bases between them. As DNA, the CDR3 is TGCAGTGCTAGTGCACTATCCCAAATTGAGGATACGCAGTATTTT. Amino acids: CSASALSQIEDTQYF.

Notes on this clonotype: An end of the junction differs from the germline gene, which may be a read error. This rearrangement joins TRBV4-1 to TRBJ2-5, with 8 bases fitting TRBD1. Germline V gene lookup returns CDR1 MGHRA and CDR2 YSYEKL. The CDR3 contains 15 residues. In DNA, the CDR3 is TGCGCCAGTAGCCACCGGGGACAGGCGGTAGAGACCCAGTACTTC. This encodes CASSHRGQAVETQYF.

The chain combines TRBV29-1 with TRBJ2-2, with TRBD1 identical over 10 bases. CDR1 SQVTM and CDR2 ANQGSEA come from the germline V gene. Trimming removed 1 base from V and 17 bases from J; junction bases left unmatched: 16. There are 15 residues in the CDR3. CDR3 sequence: CSVEADGTGDLGLFF. The CDR3 nucleotides are TGCAGCGTTGAAGCTGACGGGACAGGGGATTTAGGGCTCTTTTTT.

This clonotype was seen at least ten times. The rearrangement uses TRBV7-9 and TRBJ1-2; D ambiguous. CDR1 is SEHNR and CDR2 is FQNEAQ in the germline V gene (reference sequence). This CDR3 spans 14 amino acids. The ends were cut back, 1 base at V and 4 bases at J, with 10 bases in the middle. The CDR3 DNA sequence: TGTGCCAGCAGCTTAGTAGGCAGCGGCTATGGCTACACCTTC. Its translation: CASSLVGSGYGYTF.

Comments on this clonotype: Because it lacks the conserved phenylalanine or tryptophan at the end, this CDR3 is likely a read error. This chain connects TRBV11-2 to TRBJ2-1; 7 positions agree with TRBD2. This CDR3 region has 13 residues. CDR1 and CDR2 from the germline V gene are SGHAT and FQNNGV. The CDR3 is CANSLEAGAEQFS. The CDR3 nucleotides are TGTGCCAACAGCTTAGAGGCGGGAGCTGAGCAGTTCTCC.

This clonotype was detected only a few times. Lacking the conserved final phenylalanine or tryptophan, this CDR3 likely reflects a read error. V usage is TRBV29-1 and J usage is TRBJ2-3; 8 nucleotides align to TRBD2. This CDR3 is built from 14 residues. The germline gives CDR1 SQVTM, CDR2 ANQGSEA. CDR3 sequence reads: CGVGPPGGADTQYI. Written as DNA, the CDR3 is TGCGGTGTTGGGCCACCCGGGGGGGCTGATACGCAGTATATT.

For this clonotype: A read error may produce the germline difference seen at one junction end. V and J are TRBV28 and TRBJ2-5; perhaps TRBD2 as D (5 bases). CDR1 is MDHEN, CDR2 SYDVKM, per germline. The CDR3 totals 14 residues. The chain's CDR3 is CASSFGQRVETQYF. CDR3 nucleotides: TGTGCTAGCAGTTTTGGTCAGAGGGTGGAGACCCAGTATTTC.

This chain uses TRBV5-6 with TRBJ2-1, with D uncertain. The CDR3 consists of 11 residues. Germline V gene sequence: CDR1 SGHDT, CDR2 YYEEEE. The CDR3 sequence is CTNSFSSEQFF. In DNA, the CDR3 is TGTACCAACAGCTTTTCAAGTGAGCAGTTCTTC.

This clonotype has only a few counts. The rearrangement links TRBV28 to TRBJ2-5, with D possibly TRBD1 on 5 matching bases. There are 15 residues in the CDR3. Per germline, CDR1 MDHEN and CDR2 SYDVKM. Trimming stripped 6 bases from V and 6 bases from J, with 20 bases between. The CDR3 coding sequence is TGTGCCAGCAGCTCCGATGGGGCAGGGTCGCAGACCCAGTACTTC. Translation: CASSSDGAGSQTQYF.

This clonotype was picked up one time. The rearrangement uses TRBV28 and TRBJ2-5, with TRBD2 matching 9 bases. V shed 4 bases and J 14 bases; nucleotides not matched to a gene: 17. Germline loops: CDR1 MDHEN, CDR2 SYDVKM. The CDR3 has 15 amino acids. The CDR3 loop is CASSSPGLAQEIQYF. CDR3 nucleotides: TGTGCCAGCAGTTCACCGGGACTAGCCCAAGAGATCCAATACTTC.

The chain combines TRBV20-1 with TRBJ2-7; D call uncertain. This CDR3 is built from 13 residues. Germline assignment: CDR1 DFQATT and CDR2 SNEGSKA (reference sequence). V shed 3 bases and J shed 3 bases, with 12 bases lying between them. The CDR3 loop reads CSARPDSDYEQYF. The CDR3 DNA sequence: TGCAGTGCTAGGCCGGATAGTGACTACGAGCAGTACTTC.

About this clonotype: Relative to the germline gene, one junction end is altered; a read error may explain this. The rearrangement joins TRBV12-3 or TRBV12-4 to TRBJ2-7; 14 nucleotides line up with TRBD2. CDR3 length equals 18 residues. The CDR3 nucleotides read TGTGCCAGTAGTTCTGGGACTAGCGGGAGAGGTGGCTCCTACGAGCAGTACTTC. Protein: CASSSGTSGRGGSYEQYF.

The chain carries TRBV9 and TRBJ2-4, with 7 bases that match TRBD2. Trimming at V came to 4 bases and at J to 6 bases, leaving 13 bases not matched to a gene. The germline V gene has CDR1 SGDLS and CDR2 YYNGEE. This CDR3 spans 16 amino acids. CDR3: CASSSREGSELNIQYF. DNA for the CDR3: TGTGCCAGCAGCAGCAGGGAGGGTTCGGAACTAAACATTCAGTACTTC.

The V call is TRBV5-1, the J call TRBJ2-5; possible D gene TRBD2, 5 bases. Per germline, CDR1 SGHRS and CDR2 YFSETQ. This CDR3 is 15 amino acids long. The V and J ends lost 2 bases and 0 bases respectively, with 11 bases between them. CDR3 DNA sequence: TGCGCCAGCAGCTTAGGTGAGGGCGACCAAGAGACCCAGTACTTC. Amino acids: CASSLGEGDQETQYF.

In regard to this clonotype: A read error may account for a junction end that differs from germline. This rearrangement joins TRBV6-5 to TRBJ2-7; no clear D. The CDR3 totals 11 residues. Germline V CDR1 and CDR2: MNHEY, SVGAGI. Here the CDR3 reads CGSSTTYEQYF. In DNA, the CDR3 is TGTGGCAGCAGTACCACTTATGAGCAGTACTTC.

Concerning this clonotype: Given a much more abundant clone one base away, this may be a read error. The CDR3 sequence is CVSRIQGSYEQYF. CDR3 nucleotide sequence: TGTGTCAGCAGAATCCAGGGTTCCTACGAGCAGTACTTC. This rearrangement joins TRBV2 to TRBJ2-7; D is possibly TRBD1 (5 bases). Germline V CDR1 and CDR2: SNHLY, FYNNEI. The CDR3 sequence is 13 residues long.

With regard to this clonotype: A junction end diverges from the germline sequence, so it may reflect a read error. The chain carries TRBV14 and TRBJ2-3; TRBD2 is a possible D gene (5 bases). Germline CDR1 is SGHDN and CDR2 is FVKESK. This CDR3 is built from 13 residues. The CDR3 here is CDSSQERSGRFSF. As DNA, the CDR3 is TGTGACAGCAGCCAAGAAAGGAGTGGGAGATTTAGTTTT.

As to this clonotype: A read error may be the cause here, since a much bigger clone is one base away. This rearrangement joins TRBV14 to TRBJ2-1, with D possibly being TRBD1 or TRBD2 (5 bases each). The CDR3 spans 14 residues. The V gene's germline CDR1 is SGHDN and CDR2 FVKESK. The CDR3 here is CASSQGGFYNELFF. CDR3 coding DNA: TGTGCCAGCAGCCAAGGGGGGTTCTACAATGAGCTGTTCTTC.

A remark on this clonotype: At one end, the junction sequence differs from germline, possibly due to a read error. The V gene is TRBV6-6, the J gene TRBJ2-3; D not certain. The germline CDR1 and CDR2 sequences are MNHNY and SVGAGI (reference sequence). CDR3 length: 14 residues. The CDR3 sequence is CANIEDNTTDAQYF. CDR3 in DNA: TGTGCCAACATCGAAGACAATACCACAGATGCGCAGTATTTT.